This T cell receptor (beta chain) was identified during a study of blood T cell repertoires in COVID-19. On the study more broadly: Sites across the United States, Italy and Spain contributed samples from acute and convalescent COVID-19. Sources were T cells, B-cell-depleted T cells, or PBMCs; the material itself was cDNA or gDNA.

V trimming: 8 bases; J trimming: 4 bases; junction bases outside the gene matches: 4. The CDR3 contains 14 residues. In germline, CDR1 is SNHLY, CDR2 FYNNEI. In the authors' workflow: Amplifying reference gene primers gave estimates of nucleated cell counts. Using immunoSEQ multiplex PCR, the repertoire was profiled, and TCRdb retains in-frame clones only, with some absent. That table gives V, J and clone size, and the DNA gave D and trimming. The sample has around 190,000 clones, over 70% seen once. This TCR derives from a man aged 55-75 years with acute or convalescent COVID-19. The sample was peripheral blood. The chain links TRBV2 to TRBJ1-6, with 8 positions matching TRBD1. CDR3 residues: CASGDRTYNSPLHF. The CDR3 coding sequence is TGTGCCAGCGGGGACAGGACATATAATTCACCCCTCCACTTT. Full variable domain (missing parts from reference TRBV2 and TRBJ1-6): EPEVTQTPSHQVTQMGQEVILRCVPISNHLYFYWYRQILGQKVEFLVSFYNNEISEKSEIFDDQFSVERPDGSNFTLKIRSTKLEDSAMYFCASGDRTYNSPLHFGNGTRLTVT.